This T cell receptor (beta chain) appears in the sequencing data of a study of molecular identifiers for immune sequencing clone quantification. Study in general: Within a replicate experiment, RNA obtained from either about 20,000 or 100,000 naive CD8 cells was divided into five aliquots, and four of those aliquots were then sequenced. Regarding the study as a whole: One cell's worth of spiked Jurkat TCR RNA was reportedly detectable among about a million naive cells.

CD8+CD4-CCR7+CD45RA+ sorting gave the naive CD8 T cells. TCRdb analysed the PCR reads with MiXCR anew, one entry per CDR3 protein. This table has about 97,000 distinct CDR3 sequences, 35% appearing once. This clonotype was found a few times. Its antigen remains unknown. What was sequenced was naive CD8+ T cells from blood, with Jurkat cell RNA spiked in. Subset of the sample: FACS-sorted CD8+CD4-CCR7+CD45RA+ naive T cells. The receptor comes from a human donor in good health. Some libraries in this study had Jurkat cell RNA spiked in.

Written as DNA, the CDR3 is TGTGCCAGCCTGGGTGGTCACGGCTACACCTTC. Its translation: CASLGGHGYTF. The J gene is TRBJ1-2, the V gene TRBV28; D call uncertain. Trimming took 8 bases from V and 8 from J, leaving 12 bases between them. CDR1 is MDHEN, CDR2 SYDVKM, per germline. CDR3 length: 11 amino acids.